This T cell receptor (beta chain) appears in the sequencing data of a study of blood T cell repertoires in COVID-19. Study details: The study drew acute and convalescent COVID-19 samples from the United States, Italy and Spain.

A note on this clone: Other DNA variants within this sample encode the same CDR3.

Study processing details: Estimates of nucleated cell counts were drawn from the amplification of reference gene primers. Using immunoSEQ multiplex PCR, the repertoire was profiled, and TCRdb retains in-frame clones only, with some absent. The V and J calls and clone size come from that table; D and trimming were worked out from the DNA. In the table there are 200,000 to 250,000 clones, roughly four fifths of which are singletons. Enrolment of Seattle patients took place during active infection, and they were followed longitudinally. V lost 1 base, J lost 3 bases, and 8 bases lay in between. Looked up from germline, CDR1 is SGHDT and CDR2 is YYEEEE. The CDR3 contains 14 residues.

The sequence was obtained from a woman older than 75 with COVID-19, enrolled during active disease. The gene calls are TRBV5-6 and TRBJ1-3; D gene unclear. Sequenced material: peripheral blood. The CDR3 reads CASSLRGIGNTIYF. In nucleotides, the CDR3 is TGTGCCAGCAGCTTGCGAGGGATTGGAAACACCATATATTTT.